These 27 T cell receptor beta chains were sequenced from one sample in a study of cytomegalovirus exposure and HLA in healthy donors. This PCR relied on a set of 60 Vbeta primers and 13 Jbeta primers. The data were produced by immunoSEQ multiplex PCR, yet TCRdb's version contains in-frame clones alone and is incomplete. The data hold 150,000 or so clones, with roughly 71% observed a single time. The source material was PBMCs. These receptors came from a man younger than 40 in good health and CMV-seronegative.

Points on this clone: Other nucleotide sequences from this sample produce the same CDR3. The rearrangement joins TRBV19 to TRBJ1-2, with a tentative D call TRBD1 (5 bases). Trimming cost V 3 bases and J 1 base, with 9 bases left between them. The CDR3 is made up of 14 amino acids. The V gene's germline CDR1 is LNHDA and CDR2 SQIVND (reference sequence). The CDR3 region has the DNA TGTGCCAGTAGTATTCCAGGGATTAACTATGGCTACACCTTC. It translates to CASSIPGINYGYTF.

This clone has only one observation. J is TRBJ1-4 and V is TRBV2; 9 bases fit TRBD1. V trimming: 1 base; J trimming: 7 bases; junction bases outside the gene matches: 1. The CDR3 contains 14 residues. Germline lookup yields CDR1 SNHLY and CDR2 FYNNEI. CDR3 sequence reads: CASSEGTGVEKLFF. The CDR3 bases are TGTGCCAGCAGTGAAGGGACAGGGGTTGAAAAACTGTTTTTT.

Worth noting for this clone: Germline is not matched at one junction end, which may reflect a read error. The chain uses TRBV5-6 and TRBJ2-4; unclear D gene. The germline V gene has CDR1 SGHDT and CDR2 YYEEEE. The CDR3 has 11 amino acids. CDR3 loop: CASSFGNSQYF. The CDR3 DNA sequence: TGTGCCAGCAGCTTTGGCAACAGTCAGTACTTC.

The chain has TRBV9 and TRBJ2-1; tentatively, D is TRBD1 (6 bases). The CDR3 totals 14 residues. CDR1 and CDR2 (germline): SGDLS, YYNGEE. Trimming took off 4 bases at V and 4 bases at J, with 12 bases between the two ends. DNA of the CDR3: TGTGCCAGCAGCCACGGAAGGGGGTACAATGAGCAGTTCTTC. The encoded protein is CASSHGRGYNEQFF. Full variable domain (rest looked up from reference TRBV9 and TRBJ2-1): DSGVTQTPKHLITATGQRVTLRCSPRSGDLSVYWYQQSLDQGLQFLIQYYNGEERAKGNILERFSAQQFPDLHSELNLSSLELGDSALYFCASSHGRGYNEQFFGPGTRLTVL.

The V gene is TRBV10-3, the J gene TRBJ2-7, with D maybe TRBD1 (5 bases). The CDR3 is 15 residues long. In germline, CDR1 is ENHRY, CDR2 SYGVKD. Trimming took 4 bases from V and 2 from J, leaving 15 bases between them. The CDR3: CAISGGPRATYEQYF. CDR3 bases: TGTGCCATCAGTGGGGGCCCCAGGGCGACCTACGAGCAGTACTTC.

The CDR3 protein is CASSLGQGSTEAFF. DNA for the CDR3: TGTGCCAGCAGTTTAGGACAGGGCAGCACTGAAGCTTTCTTT. The rearrangement joins TRBV28 to TRBJ1-1; 8 positions match TRBD1. This CDR3 has 14 amino acids. With 2 bases clipped from V and 4 bases from J, the junction kept 3 bases outside the gene matches. Germline CDR1 and CDR2: MDHEN and SYDVKM.

This clone was counted between two and nine times. The rearrangement links TRBV6-1 to TRBJ2-5; TRBD1 might be the D (8 bases). The J call is uncertain, as TRBJ2-7 better fits the DNA end. CDR3 size: 18 residues. Germline CDR1 MNHNS, CDR2 SASEGT. Here the CDR3 reads CASSAYKLQGAGDYEQYF. The CDR3 DNA reads TGTGCCAGCAGTGCCTATAAACTCCAGGGGGCGGGAGACTACGAGCAGTACTTC.

This clone was recorded once. The chain links TRBV7-2 to TRBJ2-5, with TRBD2 as a possible D gene (5 bases). The CDR3 contains 15 residues. Trimming removed 5 bases at V and 5 bases at J, with 18 bases between. The germline V gene has CDR1 SGHTA and CDR2 FQGNSA. CDR3 in DNA: TGTGCCAGCAGCCCCCTCGGGATTACCAGTGAGACCCAGTACTTC. This gives the protein CASSPLGITSETQYF.

Details on this clone: The junction departs from the called germline gene at one end, perhaps through a read error. The V and J genes are TRBV10-3 and TRBJ1-2; 7 nucleotides align to TRBD1. The germline V gene encodes CDR1 ENHRY and CDR2 SYGVKD. The CDR3 totals 14 residues. CDR3 DNA: TGTGCCTCAACACCGGGACAGACTAAGTATGGCTACACCTTC. This sequence encodes CASTPGQTKYGYTF.

The chain combines TRBV2 with TRBJ2-7; D call uncertain. The CDR3 sequence is 12 residues long. Per the germline V gene, CDR1 is SNHLY and CDR2 is FYNNEI. Trimming removed 8 bases from V and 1 base from J, with 9 bases in between. CDR3 in amino acids: CASDAESYEQYF. The CDR3 nucleotides are TGTGCCAGCGATGCGGAATCCTACGAGCAGTACTTC.

J is TRBJ2-2 and V is TRBV13; D is possibly TRBD2 (5 bases). The CDR3 runs to 15 residues. Trimming took 2 bases from V and 4 from J, leaving 11 bases between them. Germline V lookup: CDR1 PRHDT, CDR2 FYEKMQ (reference sequence). The CDR3 nucleotides are TGTGCCAGCAGCTTATCCGGGGAAGGCACCGGGGAGCTGTTTTTT. This encodes CASSLSGEGTGELFF.

The chain combines TRBV6-5 with TRBJ1-5; tentative D call: TRBD1 (5 bases). The CDR3 is 12 amino acids. V was shortened by 8 bases and J by 2 bases, with 7 bases between the two germline ends. Looked up from germline, CDR1 is MNHEY and CDR2 is SVGAGI. The CDR3 coding sequence is TGTGCCAGCGGCAGGGGCAATCAGCCCCAGCATTTT. Translation gives CASGRGNQPQHF.

The rearrangement joins TRBV7-9 to TRBJ1-2; D might be TRBD1 (6 bases). This CDR3 is built from 13 residues. Germline lookup yields CDR1 SEHNR and CDR2 FQNEAQ (reference sequence). V gave up 5 bases and J gave up 4 bases, with 11 bases separating them. CDR3 sequence (DNA): TGTGCCAGCAGCCTAGGGGGGGGCTATGGCTACACCTTC. It encodes CASSLGGGYGYTF. The variable domain in full, completed from reference TRBV7-9 and TRBJ1-2, reads DTGVSQNPRHKITKRGQNVTFRCDPISEHNRLYWYRQTLGQGPEFLTYFQNEAQLEKSRLLSDRFSAERPKGSFSTLEIQRTEQGDSAMYLCASSLGGGYGYTFGSGTRLTVV.

V and J are TRBV5-1 and TRBJ1-1; the D is unclear. CDR3 size: 14 residues. Germline loops: CDR1 SGHRS, CDR2 YFSETQ. The germline V and J ends were trimmed by 2 bases and 0 bases, with 8 bases remaining between them. CDR3 in DNA: TGCGCCAGCAGCTTCTTTGGGCTGAACACTGAAGCTTTCTTT. Translation gives CASSFFGLNTEAFF.

The chain recombines TRBV21-1 with TRBJ2-7; the DNA was not used to check the table's D call, TRBD2. TRBV21-1 is an annotated pseudogene. The CDR3 covers 16 residues. As DNA, the CDR3 is TGTGCCAGCAACCCTAAAGGAGGGCGGGAGGGCGGCGAGCAGTACTTC. This encodes CASNPKGGREGGEQYF.

The genes are TRBV7-2 and TRBJ1-1; D call uncertain. The CDR3 has 14 amino acids. V lost 1 base and J 3 bases, leaving 9 bases between the germline ends. Germline V CDR1 and CDR2: SGHTA, FQGNSA. CDR3 in DNA: TGTGCCAGCAGCTTAGAACCCGGGGACACTGAAGCTTTCTTT. This codes for CASSLEPGDTEAFF.

On this clone: Sequence at one end of the junction differs from germline and may be a read error. Other DNA sequences of this sample code for an identical CDR3. The CDR3 is CASRNHRGRGADTQYF. In DNA, the CDR3 is TGTGCCAGCAGGAACCACAGGGGGCGAGGGGCAGATACGCAGTACTTT. The rearrangement uses TRBV5-6 and TRBJ2-3; 9 bases match TRBD1. Germline loops: CDR1 SGHDT, CDR2 YYEEEE. This CDR3 has 16 amino acids.

This chain uses TRBV5-1 with TRBJ2-4; 10 positions match TRBD1. With 2 bases clipped from V and 0 bases from J, the junction kept 8 bases outside the gene matches. CDR3 length: 18 residues. Germline CDR1 reads SGHRS; CDR2 reads YFSETQ. The CDR3 protein is CASSFTGQGIGAKNIQYF. CDR3 coding DNA: TGCGCCAGCAGCTTTACGGGACAGGGGATCGGAGCCAAAAACATTCAGTACTTC.

This chain links TRBV11-2 with TRBJ2-1; 8 bases are shared with TRBD2. V dropped 2 bases and J dropped 7; count of bases not matched to a gene: 7. The CDR3 covers 15 residues. The V gene's germline CDR1 is SGHAT and CDR2 FQNNGV. CDR3 in amino acids: CASSLFSGIENEQFF. DNA of the CDR3: TGTGCCAGCAGCTTATTTAGCGGGATCGAGAATGAGCAGTTCTTC.

The chain is built from TRBV6-6 and TRBJ2-5, with no clear D. The CDR3 has 12 residues. Per the germline V gene, CDR1 is MNHNY and CDR2 is SVGAGI (reference sequence). Between the trimmed V and J ends, which lost 10 bases and 7 bases, there was a span of 16 bases. The CDR3 bases are TGTGCCACCCGACTCGATATAGGGACCCAGTACTTC. Translated, it gives CATRLDIGTQYF.

The chain combines TRBV28 with TRBJ2-3; 7 positions match TRBD1. Germline V gives CDR1 MDHEN, CDR2 SYDVKM. The CDR3 is 14 amino acids. With V trimmed by 3 bases and J by 5 bases, 5 bases remained unmatched. The CDR3 here is CASSLDPGGDTQYF. The CDR3 coding sequence is TGTGCCAGCAGTTTGGATCCAGGGGGAGATACGCAGTATTTT.

The chain employs TRBV18 and TRBJ2-7; 10 bases match TRBD2. This CDR3 region has 16 residues. The J segment lost 4 bases and the V segment lost 4 bases, leaving 10 bases of the junction unmatched. In germline, CDR1 is KGHSH, CDR2 LQKENI. The CDR3 DNA reads as TGTGCCAGCTCACTGCCGCTAGCGGGGGTAAAGTACGAGCAGTACTTC. As protein: CASSLPLAGVKYEQYF.

V usage is TRBV18 and J usage is TRBJ2-5, with TRBD1 identical over 7 bases. Germline-derived CDR1 and CDR2 are KGHSH and LQKENI. The CDR3 has 14 residues. Germline trimming cut 5 bases from V and 2 bases from J; bases unmatched to any gene: 5. CDR3: CASSEGALQETQYF. The CDR3 DNA reads as TGTGCCAGCTCAGAGGGGGCCCTACAAGAGACCCAGTACTTC. Full variable domain (remainder filled in from reference TRBV18 and TRBJ2-5): NAGVMQNPRHLVRRRGQEARLRCSPMKGHSHVYWYRQLPEEGLKFMVYLQKENIIDESGMPKERFSAEFPKEGPSILRIQQVVRGDSAAYFCASSEGALQETQYFGPGTRLLVL.

The chain joins TRBV28 to TRBJ2-2; D call uncertain. V lost 7 bases and J 0 bases, leaving 6 bases between the germline ends. The CDR3 sequence is 13 residues long. Germline CDR1 and CDR2: MDHEN and SYDVKM. CDR3 residues: CASTYSNTGELFF. DNA for the CDR3: TGTGCCAGCACCTACTCGAACACCGGGGAGCTGTTTTTT.

V and J are TRBV2 and TRBJ1-2; 7 bases align to TRBD1. The CDR3 extends over 15 amino acids. Germline CDR1 reads SNHLY; CDR2 reads FYNNEI. Trimming took 3 bases from V and 5 from J; bases not matched to a gene: 9. This chain's CDR3 is CASSEEGALTYGYTF. The CDR3 coding sequence is TGTGCCAGCAGTGAGGAGGGGGCCTTGACATATGGCTACACCTTC.

The V gene is TRBV7-9, the J gene TRBJ2-2; 7 nucleotides line up with TRBD1. CDR3 length: 14 amino acids. CDR1 and CDR2 from the germline V gene are SEHNR and FQNEAQ (reference sequence). Trimming removed 6 bases from V and 4 bases from J; junction bases left unmatched: 5. CDR3: CASRLQGTTGELFF. In nucleotides, the CDR3 is TGTGCCAGCAGGTTACAGGGGACCACCGGGGAGCTGTTTTTT. Based on the CDR3 plus reference TRBV7-9 and TRBJ2-2, the full variable domain is DTGVSQNPRHKITKRGQNVTFRCDPISEHNRLYWYRQTLGQGPEFLTYFQNEAQLEKSRLLSDRFSAERPKGSFSTLEIQRTEQGDSAMYLCASRLQGTTGELFFGEGSRLTVL.

The chain uses TRBV7-9 and TRBJ2-7, with TRBD1 identical over 7 bases. This CDR3 contains 14 residues. Trimming cost V 5 bases and J 2 bases; bases outside gene matches: 6. CDR1 is SEHNR, CDR2 FQNEAQ, per germline (reference sequence). CDR3 residues: CASSPRTGTYEQYF. Here the CDR3 DNA reads TGTGCCAGCAGCCCACGGACAGGTACCTACGAGCAGTACTTC.